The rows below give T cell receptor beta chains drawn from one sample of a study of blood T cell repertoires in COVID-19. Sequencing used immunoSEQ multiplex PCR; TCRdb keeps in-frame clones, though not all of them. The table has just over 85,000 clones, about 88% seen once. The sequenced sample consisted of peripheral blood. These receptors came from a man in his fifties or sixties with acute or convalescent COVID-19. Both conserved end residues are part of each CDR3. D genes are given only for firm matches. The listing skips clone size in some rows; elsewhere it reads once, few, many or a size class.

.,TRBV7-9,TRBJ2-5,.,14,CASSPQAFQETQYF,TGTGCCAGCAGCCCACAGGCTTTCCAAGAGACCCAGTACTTC
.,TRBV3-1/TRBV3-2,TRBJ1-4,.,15,CASSQTRSTNEKLFF,TGTGCCAGCAGCCAAACAAGGAGCACTAATGAAAAACTGTTTTTT
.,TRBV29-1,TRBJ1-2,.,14,CSVELQAKGYGYTF,TGCAGCGTTGAATTACAGGCGAAAGGCTATGGCTACACCTTC
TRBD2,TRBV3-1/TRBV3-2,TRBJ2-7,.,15,CASSRPGTSGGEQYF,TGTGCCAGCAGTCGTCCCGGGACTAGCGGGGGCGAGCAGTACTTC
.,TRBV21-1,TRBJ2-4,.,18,CASNPSSGTGYAKNIQYF,TGTGCCAGCAACCCAAGCTCGGGGACAGGGTATGCCAAAAACATTCAGTACTTC
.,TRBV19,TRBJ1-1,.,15,CASSPRLGANTEAFF,TGTGCCAGTAGTCCTCGCCTGGGGGCTAACACTGAAGCTTTCTTT
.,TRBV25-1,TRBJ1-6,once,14,CASRGQGYNSPLHF,TGTGCCAGCCGGGGTCAGGGGTATAATTCACCCCTCCACTTT
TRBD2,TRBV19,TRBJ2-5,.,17,CASSILPAGGPGETQYF,TGTGCCAGTAGTATCCTCCCAGCGGGGGGGCCCGGCGAGACCCAGTACTTC
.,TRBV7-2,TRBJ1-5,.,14,CASSLWGVHQPQHF,TGTGCCAGCAGCTTATGGGGGGTTCATCAGCCCCAGCATTTT
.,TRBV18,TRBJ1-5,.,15,CASSPMEGGNQPQHF,TGTGCCAGCTCACCTATGGAAGGAGGCAATCAGCCCCAGCATTTT
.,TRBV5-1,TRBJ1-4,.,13,CASSLQTNEKLFF,TGCGCCAGCAGCTTGCAAACTAATGAAAAACTGTTTTTT
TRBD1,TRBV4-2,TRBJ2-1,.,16,CASSQAMTGAFNEQFF,TGTGCCAGCAGCCAAGCTATGACAGGGGCCTTCAATGAGCAGTTCTTC
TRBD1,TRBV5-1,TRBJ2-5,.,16,CASSLEGDRLQETQYF,TGCGCCAGCAGCTTGGAAGGGGACAGGCTTCAAGAGACCCAGTACTTC
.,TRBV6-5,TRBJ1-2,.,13,CATKMMENYGYTF,TGTGCCACCAAGATGATGGAGAACTATGGCTACACCTTC
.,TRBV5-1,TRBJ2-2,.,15,CASSLTGLRTGELFF,TGCGCCAGCAGCTTGACAGGCTTAAGGACCGGGGAGCTGTTTTTT
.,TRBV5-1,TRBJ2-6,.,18,CASSVGQGQGSGANVLTF,TGCGCCAGCAGCGTGGGGCAGGGACAAGGCTCTGGGGCCAACGTCCTGACTTTC
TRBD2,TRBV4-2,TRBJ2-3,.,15,CASSYQRGGTDTQYF,TGTGCCAGCAGCTACCAACGGGGGGGCACAGATACGCAGTATTTT